Presented here are 26 T cell receptor beta chains from one specimen sequenced in a study of blood T cell repertoires in COVID-19. Some clones are missing from TCRdb's copy, which holds only in-frame ones; the method was immunoSEQ multiplex PCR. The sample holds about 74,000 clones; about 88% are singletons and the top ten take roughly 2.5%. Sequenced: peripheral blood. The receptor set was obtained from a man between 65 and 85 years old with active or convalescent COVID-19.

V gene TRBV21-1 combines with J gene TRBJ2-1; the DNA was not compared with TRBD2, the D call given in the table. TRBV21-1 is described as a pseudogene. This CDR3 has 16 residues. The CDR3 protein is CASSKEREVHRHEQFF. The CDR3 DNA reads TGTGCCAGCAGCAAAGAGCGGGAGGTTCATCGTCATGAGCAGTTCTTC.

This clone was detected a few times. V is TRBV6-6 and J is TRBJ1-6; 9 bases match TRBD1. Germline assignment: CDR1 MNHNY and CDR2 SVGAGI (reference sequence). This CDR3 has 16 amino acids. The V segment lost 0 bases and the J segment 8 bases; nucleotides outside the gene matches: 5. CDR3 sequence (DNA): TGTGCCAGCAGTTACTCGAGGGGACAGGGAGATTCACCCCTCCACTTT. Translated: CASSYSRGQGDSPLHF.

A single count supports this clone. The gene calls are TRBV6-1 and TRBJ1-4; 12 nucleotides align to TRBD1. V trimming: 4 bases; J trimming: 8 bases; junction bases outside the gene matches: 8. The CDR3 sequence is 16 residues long. Germline-derived CDR1 and CDR2 are MNHNS and SASEGT. CDR3: CASSAGQGAFREKLFF. The CDR3 bases are TGTGCCAGCAGTGCGGGACAGGGGGCTTTCAGGGAAAAACTGTTTTTT.

This clone has just one count. The rearrangement uses TRBV30 and TRBJ2-7; tentative D call: TRBD1 (6 bases). V was clipped by 2 bases and J by 3 bases, with 8 bases between them. Per germline, CDR1 GTSNPN and CDR2 SVGIG (reference sequence). This CDR3 has 12 residues. The CDR3 region has the DNA TGTGCCTGGAGTTCACAGGGCTACGAGCAGTACTTC. As protein: CAWSSQGYEQYF.

The chain links TRBV6-6 to TRBJ2-3; the match to TRBD1 covers 8 bases. The V gene's germline CDR1 is MNHNY and CDR2 SVGAGI (reference sequence). CDR3 size: 15 residues. The V and J ends lost 2 bases and 3 bases, in that order; junction bases with no gene match: 4. Here the CDR3 reads CASSYGQGATDTQYF. CDR3 sequence (DNA): TGTGCCAGCAGTTACGGTCAGGGGGCTACAGATACGCAGTATTTT.

The chain has TRBV2 and TRBJ1-4; 7 nucleotides match TRBD1. Germline CDR1 reads SNHLY; CDR2 reads FYNNEI. The junction had 6 bases not matched to a gene; V was cut back by 5 bases and J by 0 bases. The CDR3 runs 16 residues. The CDR3 coding sequence is TGTGCCAGCAGTTGGACAGGCGGTGCAACTAATGAAAAACTGTTTTTT. Its translation is CASSWTGGATNEKLFF.

The chain employs TRBV29-1 and TRBJ1-3; D remains unclear. Germline V lookup: CDR1 SQVTM, CDR2 ANQGSEA. Trimming shortened V by 7 bases and J by 3 bases, and 7 bases separated the two germline ends. The CDR3 loop spans 11 amino acids. The CDR3 bases are TGCAGCGCTTACAGTGGAAACACCATATATTTT. The encoded protein is CSAYSGNTIYF.

The chain joins TRBV18 to TRBJ1-2; TRBD1 matches at 7 bases. There are 15 residues in the CDR3. Germline V gives CDR1 KGHSH, CDR2 LQKENI. V shed 3 bases and J 7 bases; nucleotides not matched to a gene: 11. The CDR3 reads CASSPTGQTVAGYTF. CDR3 coding DNA: TGTGCCAGCTCACCTACGGGACAGACAGTCGCTGGCTACACCTTC.

This chain connects TRBV5-4 to TRBJ1-3; perhaps TRBD1 as D (6 bases). This CDR3 region has 15 residues. The germline V and J ends were trimmed by 0 bases and 3 bases, with 10 bases remaining between them. Per germline, CDR1 SGHNT and CDR2 YYREEE (reference sequence). CDR3 DNA sequence: TGTGCCAGCAGCTTGGCGGGGGGCGGTGGAAACACCATATATTTT. Residues: CASSLAGGGGNTIYF.

The chain couples TRBV5-6 to TRBJ2-5; the match to TRBD2 covers 10 bases. The CDR3 extends over 13 amino acids. Losses at the gene ends were 3 bases for V and 7 bases for J; bases not matched to a gene: 3. Germline V lookup: CDR1 SGHDT, CDR2 YYEEEE. DNA for the CDR3: TGTGCCAGCAGCTCACTAGCGGGGATGACCCAGTACTTC. Protein: CASSSLAGMTQYF.

This clone was recorded only once. The junction departs from the called germline gene at one end, perhaps through a read error. This chain links TRBV25-1 with TRBJ1-4; D not certain. The CDR3 runs to 17 residues. Germline CDR1 reads MGHDK; CDR2 reads SYGVNS. The CDR3 is CASSESGFQTTNEKLFF. In DNA, the CDR3 is TGTGCCAGCAGCGAATCGGGATTCCAGACAACTAATGAAAAACTGTTTTTT. Combining the CDR3 with reference TRBV25-1 and TRBJ1-4 gives the whole variable domain EADIYQTPRYLVIGTGKKITLECSQTMGHDKMYWYQQDPGMELHLIHYSYGVNSTEKGDLSSESTVSRIRTEHFPLTLESARPSHTSQYLCASSESGFQTTNEKLFFGSGTQLSVL.

About this clone itself: This specimen includes other DNA sequences encoding the same CDR3. This chain connects TRBV28 to TRBJ1-5; 8 bases match TRBD1. The germline V gene encodes CDR1 MDHEN and CDR2 SYDVKM. V gave up 2 bases and J gave up 2 bases; unmatched junction bases: 2. The CDR3 loop spans 15 amino acids. The CDR3 loop is CASSLGQGGNQPQHF. The CDR3 DNA reads TGTGCCAGCAGTTTAGGACAGGGAGGCAATCAGCCCCAGCATTTT. Together with reference TRBV28 and TRBJ1-5, the CDR3 gives the full variable domain: DVKVTQSSRYLVKRTGEKVFLECVQDMDHENMFWYRQDPGLGLRLIYFSYDVKMKEKGDIPEGYSVSREKKERFSLILESASTNQTSMYLCASSLGQGGNQPQHFGDGTRLSIL.

The chain is built from TRBV30 and TRBJ2-3, with 7 bases fitting TRBD1. The junction had 4 bases not matched to a gene; V was cut back by 2 bases and J by 2 bases. The CDR3 covers 14 residues. CDR1 is GTSNPN, CDR2 SVGIG, per germline (reference sequence). The CDR3 sequence: CAWSTGQNTDTQYF. CDR3 sequence (DNA): TGTGCCTGGAGTACGGGACAGAACACAGATACGCAGTATTTT. The whole variable domain, remainder taken from reference TRBV30 and TRBJ2-3, is SQTIHQWPATLVQPVGSPLSLECTVEGTSNPNLYWYRQAAGRGLQLLFYSVGIGQISSEVPQNLSASRPQDRQFILSSKKLLLSDSGFYLCAWSTGQNTDTQYFGPGTRLTVL.

The gene calls are TRBV4-1 and TRBJ1-4, with 9 positions matching TRBD1. Germline V gives CDR1 MGHRA, CDR2 YSYEKL. V was clipped by 1 base and J by 10 bases; unmatched bases: 10. The length of the CDR3 is 16 residues. The CDR3 loop reads CASSQVTRDRERKLFF. The CDR3 nucleotides read TGCGCCAGCAGCCAAGTGACCCGGGACAGGGAACGAAAACTGTTTTTT.

The chain employs TRBV27 and TRBJ1-2, with TRBD1 as a possible D gene (5 bases). V was clipped by 5 bases and J by 4 bases, with 14 bases between them. From germline, CDR1 is MNHEY and CDR2 SMNVEV (reference sequence). CDR3 length equals 14 residues. The DNA for the CDR3 is TGTGCCAGCAGTCCCTCAGGGTTTGGCTATGGCTACACCTTC. This translates into CASSPSGFGYGYTF.

This chain links TRBV19 with TRBJ1-4; 9 bases map to TRBD1. Trimming removed 3 bases from V and 6 bases from J; junction bases left unmatched: 2. The CDR3 length is 14 residues. Germline V gene data show CDR1 as LNHDA and CDR2 as SQIVND (reference sequence). CDR3 in DNA: TGTGCCAGTAGTATGGGACAGGGTGATGAAAAACTGTTTTTT. Its protein product is CASSMGQGDEKLFF.

The chain uses TRBV10-3 and TRBJ2-1, with D perhaps TRBD1 (6 bases). The CDR3 totals 15 residues. V was shortened by 7 bases and J by 2 bases, with 15 bases between the two germline ends. CDR1 ENHRY and CDR2 SYGVKD come from the germline V gene. The CDR3 DNA sequence: TGTGCCATCATGGGGGCAGGGAAGCCCTACAATGAGCAGTTCTTC. Encoded protein: CAIMGAGKPYNEQFF.

V gene TRBV19 combines with J gene TRBJ2-4, with 9 bases matching TRBD2. Germline CDR1 and CDR2: LNHDA and SQIVND (reference sequence). The J segment lost 8 bases and the V segment lost 6 bases, leaving 8 bases of the junction unmatched. The CDR3 covers 14 residues. The CDR3 bases are TGTGCCAGTAGGGATAGCGGGAGAGGAGACATTCAGTACTTC. This encodes CASRDSGRGDIQYF.

This rearrangement joins TRBV7-8 to TRBJ1-1; possibly TRBD1 for D (6 bases). The V gene lost 5 bases and the J gene lost 0 bases, with 13 bases spanning the gap. CDR1 and CDR2 (germline): SGHVS, FQNEAQ. There are 15 residues in the CDR3. CDR3 in amino acids: CASSTRQAMNTEAFF. CDR3 DNA: TGTGCCAGCAGCACCCGACAGGCCATGAACACTGAAGCTTTCTTT.

This sequence joins TRBV5-1 and TRBJ2-7; 8 nucleotides match TRBD1. The CDR3 contains 15 residues. Germline V gives CDR1 SGHRS, CDR2 YFSETQ. J was trimmed by 2 bases and V by 3 bases; bases with no gene match: 7. CDR3 bases: TGCGCCAGCAGCTCTACCGGGACAGGACCCTACGAGCAGTACTTC. Its translation is CASSSTGTGPYEQYF. The variable domain in full, completed from reference TRBV5-1 and TRBJ2-7, reads KAGVTQTPRYLIKTRGQQVTLSCSPISGHRSVSWYQQTPGQGLQFLFEYFSETQRNKGNFPGRFSGRQFSNSRSEMNVSTLELGDSALYLCASSSTGTGPYEQYFGPGTRLTVT.

V gene TRBV7-8 combines with J gene TRBJ2-2, with 8 bases identical to TRBD2. Germline loops: CDR1 SGHVS, CDR2 FQNEAQ. This CDR3 is built from 15 residues. J lost 6 bases, V lost 2 bases, and 5 bases had no gene match. The CDR3 sequence is CASSLRTSTPGELFF. The CDR3 coding sequence is TGTGCCAGCAGCTTACGGACTAGCACCCCCGGGGAGCTGTTTTTT.

This chain uses TRBV6-5 with TRBJ1-1; tentative D call: TRBD1 (5 bases). Germline CDR1 reads MNHEY; CDR2 reads SVGAGI. The CDR3 runs 14 residues. Between the trimmed V and J ends, which lost 6 bases and 0 bases, there was a span of 11 bases. The CDR3 bases are TGTGCCAGCAGCAAGACAGAATTGAACACTGAAGCTTTCTTT. Translation: CASSKTELNTEAFF.

The chain employs TRBV3-1 (or the pseudogene TRBV3-2) and TRBJ2-1; no definite D call. Germline assignment: CDR1 LGHDT and CDR2 YNNKEL (reference sequence). The V and J ends lost 4 bases and 9 bases respectively, with 10 bases between them. This CDR3 has 12 residues. Here the CDR3 DNA reads TGTGCCAGCAGCCTCAGATCGTTTGAGCAGTTCTTC. This sequence encodes CASSLRSFEQFF.

J is TRBJ2-7 and V is TRBV7-2; D is perhaps TRBD2 (5 bases). Germline V lookup: CDR1 SGHTA, CDR2 FQGNSA. This CDR3 has 17 amino acids. Trimming removed 2 bases at V and 3 bases at J, with 20 bases between. CDR3: CASSLSSPASSYYEQYF. CDR3 sequence (DNA): TGTGCCAGCAGCTTATCAAGCCCGGCTAGCTCCTACTACGAGCAGTACTTC.

The gene calls are TRBV19 and TRBJ1-1; D is ambiguous. Germline values: CDR1 LNHDA, CDR2 SQIVND (reference sequence). The CDR3 sequence is 13 residues long. The ends were cut back, 6 bases at V and 4 bases at J, with 12 bases in the middle. The CDR3 region is CASRRDWGTEAFF. The CDR3 nucleotides are TGTGCCAGTAGGAGGGATTGGGGCACTGAAGCTTTCTTT.

The chain is built from TRBV7-3 and TRBJ2-1, with D maybe TRBD1 (6 bases). The ends were cut back, 1 base at V and 3 bases at J, with 16 bases in the middle. Germline CDR1 reads SGHTA; CDR2 reads FQGTGA. The CDR3 totals 17 residues. The CDR3 loop is CASSLKAGDPIYNEQFF. In nucleotides, the CDR3 is TGTGCCAGCAGCTTAAAAGCAGGGGACCCTATCTACAATGAGCAGTTCTTC.